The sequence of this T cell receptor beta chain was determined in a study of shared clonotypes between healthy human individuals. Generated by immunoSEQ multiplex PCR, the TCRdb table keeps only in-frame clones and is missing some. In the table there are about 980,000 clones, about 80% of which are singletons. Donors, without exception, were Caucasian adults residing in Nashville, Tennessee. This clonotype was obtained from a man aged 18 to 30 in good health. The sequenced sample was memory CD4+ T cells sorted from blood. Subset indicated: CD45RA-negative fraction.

The CDR3: CAIRGDTDTQYF. Here the CDR3 DNA reads TGTGCCATAAGGGGGGACACAGATACGCAGTATTTT. This rearrangement joins TRBV19 to TRBJ2-3; D tentatively reads TRBD1 or TRBD2 (6 bases each). Looked up from germline, CDR1 is LNHDA and CDR2 is SQIVND (reference sequence). V was trimmed by 10 bases and J by 2 bases, leaving 10 bases between them. The length of the CDR3 is 12 residues.